The rows below give T cell receptor beta chains drawn from one sample of a study of control samples from healthy donors and cancer patients. Generated by immunoSEQ multiplex PCR, the TCRdb table keeps only in-frame clones and is missing some. The data hold approximately 50,000 clones, with over 85% observed a single time. Input material: PBMCs. These receptors came from a man younger than 45 with colorectal cancer. CDR3s include the opening cysteine and the closing phenylalanine or tryptophan. The order of the fields is J gene, D gene, clone size, V gene, CDR3 protein. A D gene is named only where the DNA matches it firmly. A row's size may be missing; if present it is once, few, many or a size class.

j_gene: TRBJ2-3
d_gene: NA
abundance: NA
v_gene: TRBV15
CDR3aa: CATSSDGTDGVLGGPTDTQYF

j_gene: TRBJ2-3
d_gene: NA
abundance: NA
v_gene: TRBV13
CDR3aa: CASGVRSGGASTDTQYF

j_gene: TRBJ2-2
d_gene: NA
abundance: NA
v_gene: TRBV23-1
CDR3aa: CASSIQGGTGELFF

j_gene: TRBJ1-4
d_gene: NA
abundance: NA
v_gene: TRBV25-1
CDR3aa: CASSETNEKLFF

j_gene: TRBJ1-6
d_gene: NA
abundance: NA
v_gene: TRBV21-1
CDR3aa: CASSRRGAINSPLHF

j_gene: TRBJ2-5
d_gene: NA
abundance: NA
v_gene: TRBV21-1
CDR3aa: CASSIGAGGPRIRPETQYF

j_gene: TRBJ1-2
d_gene: NA
abundance: NA
v_gene: TRBV6-6
CDR3aa: CASSPKQTSRGYTF

j_gene: TRBJ2-7
d_gene: NA
abundance: NA
v_gene: TRBV5-1
CDR3aa: CASSLWGEGTEQYF

j_gene: TRBJ2-7
d_gene: NA
abundance: once
v_gene: TRBV29-1
CDR3aa: CSVEGLLGEQYF

j_gene: TRBJ1-6
d_gene: TRBD1
abundance: NA
v_gene: TRBV5-4
CDR3aa: CASSPSTGVGSPLHF

j_gene: TRBJ2-6
d_gene: NA
abundance: NA
v_gene: TRBV5-8
CDR3aa: CASSRTAASSGANVLTF

j_gene: TRBJ2-5
d_gene: NA
abundance: NA
v_gene: TRBV9
CDR3aa: CASSVKSQETQYF

j_gene: TRBJ2-1
d_gene: TRBD2
abundance: NA
v_gene: TRBV27
CDR3aa: CASSLSVAGHYNEQFF

j_gene: TRBJ1-5
d_gene: TRBD1
abundance: NA
v_gene: TRBV23-1
CDR3aa: CASSQSGTGGRHF

j_gene: TRBJ2-6
d_gene: NA
abundance: NA
v_gene: TRBV7-8
CDR3aa: CASSFGKGFGSGANVLTF

j_gene: TRBJ2-2
d_gene: NA
abundance: NA
v_gene: TRBV12-3/TRBV12-4
CDR3aa: CASSFPGTGELFF

j_gene: TRBJ1-2
d_gene: TRBD1
abundance: NA
v_gene: TRBV10-3
CDR3aa: CAISESDRTGEGGYTF

j_gene: TRBJ2-1
d_gene: NA
abundance: once
v_gene: TRBV9
CDR3aa: CASERTQIYNEQFF

j_gene: TRBJ2-5
d_gene: TRBD1
abundance: NA
v_gene: TRBV25-1
CDR3aa: CASGKTGDLKTQYF

j_gene: TRBJ1-2
d_gene: NA
abundance: NA
v_gene: TRBV5-6
CDR3aa: CASSLEDGYTF

j_gene: TRBJ1-1
d_gene: NA
abundance: NA
v_gene: TRBV18
CDR3aa: CASSPWRGNTEAFF

j_gene: TRBJ1-1
d_gene: TRBD1
abundance: NA
v_gene: TRBV5-1
CDR3aa: CASRGTAGNTEAFF

j_gene: TRBJ1-1
d_gene: NA
abundance: NA
v_gene: TRBV7-2
CDR3aa: CASSLGARNTNTEAFF

j_gene: TRBJ1-1
d_gene: NA
abundance: NA
v_gene: TRBV18
CDR3aa: CASSRSRVEYTEAFF

j_gene: TRBJ2-1
d_gene: NA
abundance: NA
v_gene: TRBV6-2/TRBV6-3
CDR3aa: CASSAQVRWQFF

j_gene: TRBJ2-6
d_gene: NA
abundance: NA
v_gene: TRBV18
CDR3aa: CASSPWGFGRSPGGANVLTF

j_gene: TRBJ2-1
d_gene: NA
abundance: NA
v_gene: TRBV6-5
CDR3aa: CASSLKGQQFF

j_gene: TRBJ2-1
d_gene: TRBD1
abundance: NA
v_gene: TRBV4-3
CDR3aa: CASSQDVQGASTNNEQFF

j_gene: TRBJ2-1
d_gene: TRBD1
abundance: once
v_gene: TRBV9
CDR3aa: CASSGYRDRVSNEQFF

j_gene: TRBJ2-1
d_gene: NA
abundance: NA
v_gene: TRBV29-1
CDR3aa: CSVVVGGSYNEQFF

j_gene: TRBJ1-4
d_gene: TRBD1
abundance: NA
v_gene: TRBV6-6
CDR3aa: CASTAGQGTEKLFF

j_gene: TRBJ1-5
d_gene: NA
abundance: few
v_gene: TRBV4-2
CDR3aa: CASSQDYSNQPQHF

j_gene: TRBJ1-4
d_gene: NA
abundance: NA
v_gene: TRBV30
CDR3aa: CAWSVGQKQLFF

j_gene: TRBJ2-1
d_gene: TRBD2
abundance: NA
v_gene: TRBV9
CDR3aa: CASSDQLAGGMNEQFF

j_gene: TRBJ1-1
d_gene: NA
abundance: NA
v_gene: TRBV7-9
CDR3aa: CASSLASGGDTEAFF

j_gene: TRBJ1-2
d_gene: NA
abundance: NA
v_gene: TRBV6-1
CDR3aa: CASSEAVDRVRGYTF